What follows are 20 T cell receptor beta chains derived from one specimen sequenced in a study of T cells in localized non-small cell lung cancer. Repertoires were generated with immunoSEQ multiplex PCR, while TCRdb's copy carries only in-frame clones and drops some. The sample records 1,100 to 1,500 clones, about 23% being singletons. The sample was normal lung tissue next to the tumor, taken before any cancer treatment. The source is a male donor aged 60 or older with stage III squamous cell lung carcinoma.

The gene calls are TRBV30 and TRBJ1-1; D is undetermined. Germline V gene lookup returns CDR1 GTSNPN and CDR2 SVGIG (reference sequence). Trimming took off 4 bases at V and 2 bases at J, with 14 bases between the two ends. The CDR3 is 14 residues long. The CDR3 DNA is TGTGCCTGGAACTTTGGGCAAATTAACACTGAAGCTTTCTTT. This translates into CAWNFGQINTEAFF.

The chain is built from TRBV11-3 and TRBJ1-1; 7 nucleotides align to TRBD1. V dropped 5 bases and J dropped 7; count of bases not matched to a gene: 10. Germline assignment: CDR1 SGHNT and CDR2 YENEEA. This CDR3 comprises 14 residues. The CDR3, as DNA: TGTGCCAGCAGCCCACGACAGGGATCGGGTGAAGCTTTCTTT. It is translated as CASSPRQGSGEAFF.

The gene calls are TRBV19 and TRBJ1-5; 9 nucleotides agree with TRBD1. The junction had 7 bases not matched to a gene; V was cut back by 6 bases and J by 4 bases. The germline gives CDR1 LNHDA, CDR2 SQIVND (reference sequence). The CDR3 totals 15 residues. CDR3 coding DNA: TGTGCCAGTAGCCTTCGAGACAGGGGGAATCAGCCCCAGCATTTT. As protein: CASSLRDRGNQPQHF. The variable domain in full, completed from reference TRBV19 and TRBJ1-5, reads DGGITQSPKYLFRKEGQNVTLSCEQNLNHDAMYWYRQDPGQGLRLIYYSQIVNDFQKGDIAEGYSVSREKKESFPLTVTSAQKNPTAFYLCASSLRDRGNQPQHFGDGTRLSIL.

This clone was seen only a few times. The chain employs TRBV6-8 and TRBJ2-7; D is undetermined. CDR1 MNHGY and CDR2 SAAAGT come from the germline V gene. The CDR3 contains 14 residues. V lost 7 bases to trimming and J lost 6 bases, with 19 bases between them. Here the CDR3 DNA reads TGTGCCAGCAACCAAAGGCGGACCGCCCTCGAGCAGTACTTC. Its protein product is CASNQRRTALEQYF.

By share, this clone ranks as large. The gene calls are TRBV6-8 and TRBJ2-5, with D unresolved. Germline V gene data show CDR1 as MNHGY and CDR2 as SAAAGT. The V and J ends lost 2 bases and 2 bases respectively, with 9 bases between them. The CDR3 consists of 14 residues. In nucleotides, the CDR3 is TGTGCCAGCAGTTACGATAATTCTCAAGAGACCCAGTACTTC. This gives the protein CASSYDNSQETQYF.

This clone was observed a few times. The CDR3, as DNA: TGTGCCAGCAGCCCCGGACTAGCGGGAGACCGCGAGACCCAGTACTTC. Its protein is CASSPGLAGDRETQYF. J is TRBJ2-5 and V is TRBV11-3, with 13 bases fitting TRBD2. V dropped 5 bases and J dropped 5; count of bases not matched to a gene: 8. Looked up from germline, CDR1 is SGHNT and CDR2 is YENEEA. The CDR3 is made up of 16 amino acids.

The V gene is TRBV30, the J gene TRBJ2-7; TRBD1 matches 9 bases. CDR1 GTSNPN and CDR2 SVGIG come from the germline V gene (reference sequence). This CDR3 has 14 amino acids. V was clipped by 4 bases and J by 8 bases; unmatched bases: 12. Here the CDR3 DNA reads TGTGCCTGGACCCCGGGACAGGGTTCTTTCCAGCAGTACTTC. Amino acid sequence: CAWTPGQGSFQQYF.

This chain uses TRBV14 with TRBJ2-7, with TRBD2 as a possible D gene (5 bases). The CDR3 length is 14 residues. Germline CDR1 SGHDN, CDR2 FVKESK. V lost 0 bases and J lost 3, with 9 bases in between. This CDR3 is CASSQDFGDYEQYF. Here the CDR3 DNA reads TGTGCCAGCAGCCAAGATTTCGGGGACTACGAGCAGTACTTC.

This clone was counted between two and nine times. V usage is TRBV6-8 and J usage is TRBJ1-2; maybe TRBD1 (5 bases). The CDR3 has 14 residues. The V gene's germline CDR1 is MNHGY and CDR2 SAAAGT. V was cut by 2 bases and J by 6 bases, with 13 bases left in between. CDR3 in amino acids: CASSYDSGKDGYTF. The DNA of the CDR3 is TGTGCCAGCAGTTACGATTCAGGGAAGGATGGCTACACCTTC.

The V gene is TRBV6-1, the J gene TRBJ1-2; D remains ambiguous. Deletions cut 0 bases from V and 2 bases from J, with 4 bases between. The CDR3 spans 13 residues. Per germline, CDR1 MNHNS and CDR2 SASEGT. CDR3 residues: CASSEAGNYGYTF. CDR3 nucleotides: TGTGCCAGCAGTGAAGCGGGGAACTATGGCTACACCTTC.

The V and J genes are TRBV6-8 and TRBJ1-1; 7 nucleotides align to TRBD1. V was clipped by 6 bases and J by 5 bases; unmatched bases: 3. This CDR3 spans 12 amino acids. Germline V gene lookup returns CDR1 MNHGY and CDR2 SAAAGT. The CDR3 region is CASRWDRTEAFF. For the CDR3, the DNA is TGTGCCAGCAGATGGGACAGAACTGAAGCTTTCTTT.

The gene calls are TRBV6-8 and TRBJ1-6; D is undetermined. This CDR3 contains 13 residues. CDR1 and CDR2 from the germline V gene are MNHGY and SAAAGT. V lost 4 bases and J lost 9, with 10 bases in between. The CDR3 coding sequence is TGTGCCAGCAGTTCCAATCCTGGTTCACCCCTCCACTTT. Translating gives CASSSNPGSPLHF.

This clone was counted only a few times. The genes are TRBV5-1 and TRBJ2-3, with 11 bases identical to TRBD2. The CDR3 sequence is 17 residues long. The germline gives CDR1 SGHRS, CDR2 YFSETQ. The V segment lost 3 bases and the J segment 0 bases; nucleotides outside the gene matches: 6. DNA for the CDR3: TGCGCCAGCAGCTGGCCCCTAGCGGGAGGTAGCACAGATACGCAGTATTTT. Protein: CASSWPLAGGSTDTQYF. Combining the CDR3 with reference TRBV5-1 and TRBJ2-3 gives the whole variable domain KAGVTQTPRYLIKTRGQQVTLSCSPISGHRSVSWYQQTPGQGLQFLFEYFSETQRNKGNFPGRFSGRQFSNSRSEMNVSTLELGDSALYLCASSWPLAGGSTDTQYFGPGTRLTVL.

This clone has more than one count but fewer than ten. The V gene is TRBV12-5, the J gene TRBJ2-2, with a tentative D call TRBD1 (6 bases). In germline, CDR1 is LGHNT, CDR2 FRNRAP. This CDR3 has 14 residues. The CDR3 spells CASTLQGSTGELFF. The CDR3 DNA reads TGTGCCAGCACCCTACAGGGTTCCACCGGGGAGCTGTTTTTT. The full variable domain, with the rest looked up from reference TRBV12-5 and TRBJ2-2, is DARVTQTPRHKVTEMGQEVTMRCQPILGHNTVFWYRQTMMQGLELLAYFRNRAPLDDSGMPKDRFSAEMPDATLATLKIQPSEPRDSAVYFCASTLQGSTGELFFGEGSRLTVL.

The chain carries TRBV30 and TRBJ1-3; 8 bases fit TRBD1. The V and J ends lost 7 bases and 0 bases, in that order; junction bases with no gene match: 8. In germline, CDR1 is GTSNPN, CDR2 SVGIG (reference sequence). This CDR3 has 15 residues. The CDR3 DNA follows: TGTGCCTTCTACGGACAGGGTTACTCTGGAAACACCATATATTTT. As protein: CAFYGQGYSGNTIYF.

This chain links TRBV10-2 with TRBJ2-1; D perhaps matches TRBD2 (5 bases). CDR3 length: 15 amino acids. Germline assignment: CDR1 WSHSY and CDR2 SAAADI. V was shortened by 2 bases and J by 0 bases, with 8 bases between the two germline ends. The chain's CDR3 is CASSERSGSYNEQFF. The CDR3 bases are TGCGCCAGCAGTGAGCGCAGCGGCTCCTACAATGAGCAGTTCTTC.

This clone was detected only a few times. The chain is built from TRBV4-1 and TRBJ2-7; no clear D. Germline V gene lookup returns CDR1 MGHRA and CDR2 YSYEKL. V was trimmed by 3 bases and J by 7 bases, leaving 16 bases between them. The CDR3 has 14 amino acids. CDR3 nucleotides: TGCGCCAGCAGCCAGACTCTGACGGTATTTGAGCAGTACTTC. This gives the protein CASSQTLTVFEQYF.

This clone is medium-sized by share. This chain uses TRBV6-8 with TRBJ1-4; D is possibly TRBD1 (6 bases). Germline loops: CDR1 MNHGY, CDR2 SAAAGT. CDR3 size: 14 residues. The V end lost 6 bases, the J end lost 0 bases, and 8 bases lay between the germline ends. This chain's CDR3 is CASRDSATNEKLFF. The CDR3 DNA is TGTGCCAGCAGGGACAGTGCAACTAATGAAAAACTGTTTTTT.

In this sample, this clone turned up a few times. This chain uses TRBV5-1 with TRBJ2-7; TRBD1 aligns across 7 bases. The CDR3 is made up of 14 amino acids. The J segment lost 1 base and the V segment lost 7 bases, leaving 8 bases of the junction unmatched. Germline V gene sequence: CDR1 SGHRS, CDR2 YFSETQ. The CDR3 reads CASGAQGKSYEQYF. The CDR3 DNA follows: TGCGCCAGCGGGGCACAGGGGAAATCCTACGAGCAGTACTTC.

Written as DNA, the CDR3 is TGCGCCAGCAGTTCGGACAGGGCACCCTACGAGCAGTACTTC. Its translation: CASSSDRAPYEQYF. The chain uses TRBV5-1 and TRBJ2-7; the match to TRBD1 covers 8 bases. V lost 5 bases and J lost 2; bases outside the gene matches: 6. The CDR3 is 14 amino acids. Germline V gives CDR1 SGHRS, CDR2 YFSETQ.